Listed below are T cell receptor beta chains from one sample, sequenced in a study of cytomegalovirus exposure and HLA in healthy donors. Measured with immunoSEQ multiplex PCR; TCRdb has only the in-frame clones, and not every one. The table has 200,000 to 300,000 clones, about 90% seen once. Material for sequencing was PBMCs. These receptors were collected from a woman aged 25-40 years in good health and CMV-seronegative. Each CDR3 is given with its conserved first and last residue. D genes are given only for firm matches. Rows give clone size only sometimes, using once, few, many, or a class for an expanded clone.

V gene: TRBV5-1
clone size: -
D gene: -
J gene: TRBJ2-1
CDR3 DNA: TGCGCCAGCAGCTTGGCTACCTACAATGAGCAGTTCTTC
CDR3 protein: CASSLATYNEQFF

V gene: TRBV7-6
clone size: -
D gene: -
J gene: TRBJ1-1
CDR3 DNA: TGTGCCAGCAGCTCCGACGGTCCGGAGAACACTGAAGCTTTCTTT
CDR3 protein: CASSSDGPENTEAFF

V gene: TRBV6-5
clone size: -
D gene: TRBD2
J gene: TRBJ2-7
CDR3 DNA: TGTGCCAGCATGGGAGCGGGAGCCGACTACGAGCAGTACTTC
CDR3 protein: CASMGAGADYEQYF

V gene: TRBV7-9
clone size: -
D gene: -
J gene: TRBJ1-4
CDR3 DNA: TGTGCCAGCAGTCAAGACGTAGTCGTATCAAAACTGTTTTTT
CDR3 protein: CASSQDVVVSKLFF

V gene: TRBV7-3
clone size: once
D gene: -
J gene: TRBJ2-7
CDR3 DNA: TGTGCCAGCAGCTTAATGGCAGGGGCGGTCGAGCAGTACTTC
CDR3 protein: CASSLMAGAVEQYF

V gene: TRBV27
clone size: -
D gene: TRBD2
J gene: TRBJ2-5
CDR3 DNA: TGTGCCAGCGCGTTTGCTGCGGGGGGGGAGACCCAGTACTTC
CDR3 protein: CASAFAAGGETQYF

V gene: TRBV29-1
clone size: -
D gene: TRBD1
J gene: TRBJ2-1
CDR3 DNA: TGCAGCGTAAACCGGGACAGGGGCTACAATGAGCAGTTCTTC
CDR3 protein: CSVNRDRGYNEQFF

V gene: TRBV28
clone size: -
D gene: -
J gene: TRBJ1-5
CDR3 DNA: TGTGCCAGCAGTTTATTGGGGTCCAATCAGCCCCAGCATTTT
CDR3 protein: CASSLLGSNQPQHF

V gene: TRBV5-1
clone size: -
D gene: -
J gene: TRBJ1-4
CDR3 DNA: TGCGCCAGCAGCTTGGTACCCGGGGGCGGTGCTAATGAAAAACTGTTTTTT
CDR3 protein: CASSLVPGGGANEKLFF

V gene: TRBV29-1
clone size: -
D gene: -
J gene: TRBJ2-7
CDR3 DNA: TGCAGCGTTGAAGTAGGGGAGTCGTCCTACGAGCAGTACTTC
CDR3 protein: CSVEVGESSYEQYF

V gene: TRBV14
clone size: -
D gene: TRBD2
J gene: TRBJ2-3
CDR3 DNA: TGTGCCAGCAGCCAAGAGCTCGTCCTACTAGCGGCTACAGATACGCAGTATTTT
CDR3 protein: CASSQELVLLAATDTQYF

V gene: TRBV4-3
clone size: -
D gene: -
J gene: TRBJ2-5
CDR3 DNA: TGCGCCAGCAGCCAAGTGCTAGCGCCTCAAGAGACCCAGTACTTC
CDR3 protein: CASSQVLAPQETQYF

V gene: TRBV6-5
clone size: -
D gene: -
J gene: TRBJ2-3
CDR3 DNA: TGTGCGAGCACGGTCTGGGGAGGCGGGACAGATACGCAGTATTTT
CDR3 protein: CASTVWGGGTDTQYF

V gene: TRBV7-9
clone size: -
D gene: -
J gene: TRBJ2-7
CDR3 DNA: TGTGCCAGCAGCCCGGGGAGCTACGAGCAGTACTTC
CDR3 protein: CASSPGSYEQYF

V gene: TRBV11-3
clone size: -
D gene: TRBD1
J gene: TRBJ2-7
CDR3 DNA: TGTGCCAGCAGCCGGGGACAGGGGGCAGGGTACGAGCAGTACTTC
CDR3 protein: CASSRGQGAGYEQYF

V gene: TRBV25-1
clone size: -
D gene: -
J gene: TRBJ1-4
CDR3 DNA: TGTGCCAGCATTCGTACAACAGTCTGTGCCGTGTTGAATGAAAAACTGTTTTTT
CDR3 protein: CASIRTTVCAVLNEKLFF

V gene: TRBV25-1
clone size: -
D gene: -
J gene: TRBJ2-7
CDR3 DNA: TGTGCCAGCCAAGGCTCAGGCGGGGAACCCCTACGTTTTGGGCAGTACTTC
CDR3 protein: CASQGSGGEPLRFGQYF

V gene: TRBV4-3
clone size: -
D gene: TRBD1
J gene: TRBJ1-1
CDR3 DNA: TGCGCCAGCAGCCGGGGGGGTACAGGGGACACTGAAGCTTTCTTT
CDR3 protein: CASSRGGTGDTEAFF

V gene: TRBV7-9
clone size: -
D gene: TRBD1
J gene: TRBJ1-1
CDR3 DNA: TGTGCCAGCAGCTACGGACAGGGGAAGAACACTGAAGCTTTCTTT
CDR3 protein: CASSYGQGKNTEAFF

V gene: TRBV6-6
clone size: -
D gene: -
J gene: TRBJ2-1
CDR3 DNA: TGTGCCAGCAGGACCGAAGCGGCGGAGACCTACAATGAGCAGTTCTTC
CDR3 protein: CASRTEAAETYNEQFF

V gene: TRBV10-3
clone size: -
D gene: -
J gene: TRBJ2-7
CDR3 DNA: TGTGCCATCAGTGTTCCGGGGAGCTCCTACGAGCAGTACTTC
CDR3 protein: CAISVPGSSYEQYF

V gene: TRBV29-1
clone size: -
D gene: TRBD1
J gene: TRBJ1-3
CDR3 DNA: TGCAGCGTGGATGTGACAGGGAAGGGAAACACCATATATTTT
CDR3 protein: CSVDVTGKGNTIYF

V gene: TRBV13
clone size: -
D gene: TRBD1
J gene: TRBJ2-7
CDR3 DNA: TGTGCCAGCAGCTTAAGAAGTGGGACAGACTACGAGCAGTACTTC
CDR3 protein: CASSLRSGTDYEQYF

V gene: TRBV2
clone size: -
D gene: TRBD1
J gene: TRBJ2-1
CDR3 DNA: TGTGCCAGACAAAAACCTACAGGGGGTGAGCAGTTCTTC
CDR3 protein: CARQKPTGGEQFF

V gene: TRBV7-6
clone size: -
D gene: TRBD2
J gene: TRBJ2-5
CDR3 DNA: TGTGCCAGCACAGTTAGAGCGGGAGGGTCCCAAGAGACCCAGTACTTC
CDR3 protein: CASTVRAGGSQETQYF

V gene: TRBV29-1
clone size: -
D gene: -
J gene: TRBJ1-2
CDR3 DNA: TGCAGCGCCGCCCACGGACAAGGAGGCTACACCTTC
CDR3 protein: CSAAHGQGGYTF

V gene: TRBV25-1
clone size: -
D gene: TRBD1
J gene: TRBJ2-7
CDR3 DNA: TGTGCCAGCAGTGATGGGGACAGGGTGGACGAGCAGTACTTC
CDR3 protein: CASSDGDRVDEQYF

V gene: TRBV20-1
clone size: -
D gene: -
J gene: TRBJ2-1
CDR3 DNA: TGCAGTGCTAGACCCGACAATGAGCAGTTCTTC
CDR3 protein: CSARPDNEQFF